These T cell receptor beta chains were read from a single sample in a study of cytomegalovirus exposure and HLA in healthy donors. Libraries were prepared by immunoSEQ multiplex PCR; TCRdb keeps only in-frame clonotypes and omits some of them. The table lists about 140,000 clones, roughly 80% of them singletons. Material for sequencing was PBMCs. These receptors came from a female donor in good health and CMV-seronegative. Both conserved end residues are part of each CDR3. D genes are given only for firm matches. Part of the rows lack a size; the others show once, few, many or a class for expanded clones.

TRBJ1-4 | TRBD1 | TRBV4-1 | NA | TGCGCCAGCAGCCTACAGGGGGCAACTAATGAAAAACTGTTTTTT | CASSLQGATNEKLFF
TRBJ2-7 | TRBD2 | TRBV18 | once | TGTGCCAGCGGAGCGAGCGGGGGGTTCTCCTACGAGCAGTACTTC | CASGASGGFSYEQYF
TRBJ2-7 | TRBD2 | TRBV13 | NA | TGTGCCAGCAGCTCACCCCTCCTGGGCGGGGGAGTGGGAGAGCAGTACTTC | CASSSPLLGGGVGEQYF
TRBJ1-1 | NA | TRBV18 | NA | TGTGCCAGCTCACCACTAGGGACAACGAACACTGAAGCTTTCTTT | CASSPLGTTNTEAFF
TRBJ2-5 | TRBD1 | TRBV27 | NA | TGTGCCAGCAGTTGGGGACAGGGGGCGCTAGAGACCCAGTACTTC | CASSWGQGALETQYF
TRBJ2-7 | TRBD1 | TRBV9 | NA | TGTGCCAGCAGCGCCCAACAGGCAACAGGGGCCTACGAGCAGTACTTC | CASSAQQATGAYEQYF
TRBJ2-3 | NA | TRBV5-1 | NA | TGCGCCAGCAGCTTGGCGGGGGTGGGGACAGATACGCAGTATTTT | CASSLAGVGTDTQYF
TRBJ2-7 | TRBD1 | TRBV5-6 | NA | TGTGCCAGCAGTCCCGGGACAGGGGTATCCGAGCAGTACTTC | CASSPGTGVSEQYF
TRBJ1-2 | NA | TRBV5-1 | once | TGCGCCAGCAGCATCACGGGGGTGAACTATGGCTACACCTTC | CASSITGVNYGYTF
TRBJ2-7 | NA | TRBV21-1 | NA | TGTGCCAGCAGGAGCTACGAGCAGTACTTC | CASRSYEQYF
TRBJ2-2 | NA | TRBV28 | NA | TGTGCCAGCAGTTCTGGCGGAGCTACCGGGGAGCTGTTTTTT | CASSSGGATGELFF
TRBJ2-2 | NA | TRBV29-1 | many | TGCAGCGTTAAGAGCGGAGCTGACACCGGGGAGCTGTTTTTT | CSVKSGADTGELFF
TRBJ2-7 | TRBD1 | TRBV6-1 | NA | TGTGCCAGCAGGGCCCGGGACAGGGTTGACGAGCAGTACTTC | CASRARDRVDEQYF
TRBJ2-2 | TRBD1 | TRBV6-6 | NA | TGTGCCAGCAGTTTTGACAGGGGAGGAACCGGGGAGCTGTTTTTT | CASSFDRGGTGELFF
TRBJ1-1 | TRBD1 | TRBV5-1 | NA | TGCGCCAGCAGCTTGGCACAGGGGGCAATGAACACTGAAGCTTTCTTT | CASSLAQGAMNTEAFF
TRBJ2-5 | TRBD2 | TRBV7-8 | NA | TGTGCCAGCAGCTATCCCCGGGAGGGCCTGGGTGGAGAGACCCAGTACTTC | CASSYPREGLGGETQYF
TRBJ1-1 | NA | TRBV4-1 | few | TGCGCCAGCAGCCAAAACAGTGAAGCTTTCTTT | CASSQNSEAFF
TRBJ2-7 | TRBD1 | TRBV6-6 | few | TGTGCCAGCAGTTACCCTGCGACAGGGGAGTACGAGCAGTACTTC | CASSYPATGEYEQYF
TRBJ2-3 | NA | TRBV5-1 | NA | TGCGCCAGCAGCTTTGGCGGGGACCGCACAGATACGCAGTATTTT | CASSFGGDRTDTQYF
TRBJ1-1 | TRBD1 | TRBV11-3 | NA | TGTGCCAGCAGCTTACGCGGGGACAGACACACTGAAGCTTTCTTT | CASSLRGDRHTEAFF
TRBJ2-6 | TRBD1 | TRBV5-1 | NA | TGCGCCAGCAGCTGGCGACAGGGCAGCTCTGGGGCCAACGTCCTGACTTTC | CASSWRQGSSGANVLTF
TRBJ2-7 | NA | TRBV2 | few | TGTGCCAGCATGCGGGAGCAGTACTTC | CASMREQYF
TRBJ2-1 | NA | TRBV7-2 | NA | TGTGCCAGCAGCTCCCAGAAGTGTGAGCAGTTCTTC | CASSSQKCEQFF
TRBJ1-4 | NA | TRBV28 | NA | TGTGCCAGCAGTTCCCACGACGGGGGGGAAAAACTGTTTTTT | CASSSHDGGEKLFF
TRBJ1-2 | NA | TRBV30 | NA | TGTGCCTGGACTTCTAGCCAGAGACCTAACTATGGCTACACCTTC | CAWTSSQRPNYGYTF
TRBJ2-7 | NA | TRBV2 | NA | TGTGCCAGCAGTGGGGGCGGTTTCTGGGTCGAGCAGTACTTC | CASSGGGFWVEQYF
TRBJ1-4 | NA | TRBV18 | NA | TGTGCCAGCTCACCAAGGTTTGGGCAGGGTCGCATGGAAAAACTGTTTTTT | CASSPRFGQGRMEKLFF
TRBJ2-3 | NA | TRBV5-4 | few | TGTGCCAGCAGCTTAATGGAGAACGAATACACAGATACGCAGTATTTT | CASSLMENEYTDTQYF
TRBJ1-1 | NA | TRBV6-1 | once | TGTGCCAGCAGTGAGGGTTATACAGGCACGGACACTGAAGCTTTCTTT | CASSEGYTGTDTEAFF
TRBJ2-4 | TRBD1 | TRBV11-3 | NA | TGTGCCAGCAGCTTAGCTACCGGGACAGGGGGCGACATTCAGTACTTC | CASSLATGTGGDIQYF
TRBJ2-5 | TRBD2 | TRBV7-7 | NA | TGTGCTAGCAGCCAGCGCGGGGGTCTCCAAGAGACCCAGTACTTC | CASSQRGGLQETQYF
TRBJ1-2 | TRBD1 | TRBV5-1 | once | TGCGCCAGCAGCTTGGAACAGGGGGCGAATTCCCATGGCTACACCTTC | CASSLEQGANSHGYTF
TRBJ2-5 | NA | TRBV28 | NA | TGTGCCAGCAGACAGTTCCAAGAGACCCAGTACTTC | CASRQFQETQYF
TRBJ1-4 | NA | TRBV15 | NA | TGTGCCACCAGCAGAGATCTCCCAGGGGCAGGAGAAAAACTGTTTTTT | CATSRDLPGAGEKLFF
TRBJ2-7 | NA | TRBV27 | NA | TGTGCCAGCAGTCCGGGGAGGGGGTTGGATACCTACGAGCAGTACTTC | CASSPGRGLDTYEQYF
TRBJ2-7 | TRBD2 | TRBV10-1 | once | TGCGCCAGCACCGACTGGACTAGCGTAAGAATTAGCTCCTACGAGCAGTACTTC | CASTDWTSVRISSYEQYF
TRBJ1-2 | NA | TRBV27 | NA | TGTGCCAGCAGTTTCGGGGAATCGGGGGTGCGAGGCTACACCTTC | CASSFGESGVRGYTF
TRBJ2-3 | NA | TRBV7-2 | NA | TGTGCCAGCAGACAGAACACAGATACGCAGTATTTT | CASRQNTDTQYF
TRBJ2-7 | NA | TRBV6-5 | NA | TGTGCCAGCAGCCTACTCAGGGGGGTGGCCTACGAGCAGTACTTC | CASSLLRGVAYEQYF
TRBJ1-1 | NA | TRBV7-6 | NA | TGTGCCAGCAGCTTAGTAGATAACACTGAAGCTTTCTTT | CASSLVDNTEAFF